One sample yielded the 2 T cell receptor beta chains listed below, sequenced in a study of beta chain features in type 1 diabetes. The study reverse transcribed the entire isolated RNA, so it sequenced expressed TCRB transcripts. The data were produced by immunoSEQ multiplex PCR, yet TCRdb's version contains in-frame clones alone and is incomplete. The sample carries fewer than 15,000 clones, about 66% recorded once. No cognate antigen is known for these TCRs. Broader study findings: TCRB CDR3s were moderately but significantly shorter in Type 1 diabetes patients in all four CD4+ subsets.

Sequencing was done on a sample of stem cell memory CD4+ T cells from blood. The receptors here all came from a woman under 30 with type 1 diabetes.

This chain links TRBV29-1 with TRBJ1-1; D is unclear. CDR1 is SQVTM, CDR2 ANQGSEA, per germline. V lost 6 bases, J lost 5 bases, and 16 bases lay in between. The CDR3 runs to 13 residues. CDR3 DNA sequence: TGCAGCGTACGACGTGGAGGGAGTACTGAAGCTTTCTTT. Its translation is CSVRRGGSTEAFF.

This chain connects TRBV7-2 to TRBJ2-7; tentative D call: TRBD2 (7 bases). V was cut by 2 bases and J by 7 bases, with 15 bases left in between. Per the germline V gene, CDR1 is SGHTA and CDR2 is FQGNSA. This CDR3 has 14 amino acids. The CDR3 loop reads CASSLSLGGQEQYF. The CDR3 nucleotides read TGTGCCAGCAGCTTATCCCTGGGGGGGCAAGAGCAGTACTTC.